The 2 T cell receptor beta chains reported below all come from one sample, sequenced in a study of cytomegalovirus exposure and HLA in healthy donors. Amplification used 60 Vbeta primers and 13 Jbeta primers. This table comes from immunoSEQ multiplex PCR, and its TCRdb copy is limited to in-frame clones, with some not included. The sample holds some 170,000 clones, about four fifths seen once. Sequenced input: PBMCs. These receptor sequences come from a woman aged 18-29 years in good health and CMV-seropositive.

V gene TRBV19 combines with J gene TRBJ2-5; TRBD1 agrees at 7 bases. V trimming: 6 bases; J trimming: 2 bases; junction bases outside the gene matches: 9. The germline V gene encodes CDR1 LNHDA and CDR2 SQIVND (reference sequence). The CDR3 is made up of 15 amino acids. The CDR3 DNA reads TGTGCCAGTAGCGCCCAGACAGGGCCTCAAGAGACCCAGTACTTC. Amino acids: CASSAQTGPQETQYF.

The rearrangement joins TRBV15 to TRBJ2-7; 8 nucleotides agree with TRBD1. J gave up 5 bases and V 5 bases, and 5 bases lay outside the gene matches. CDR1 is LNHNV, CDR2 YYDKDF, per germline (reference sequence). CDR3 size: 13 residues. This CDR3 reads CATSSRTGHEQYF. CDR3 coding DNA: TGTGCCACCAGCTCCCGGACAGGGCACGAGCAGTACTTC.